This TCR beta chain emerged from a study of T cells in Graves' hyperthyroidism and ophthalmopathy. The CDR3 regions of TCR beta were amplified from RNA transcripts. An initial round of RT-PCR targeting the TCR CDR3 relied on the HTBI primer set. Each CDR3 protein is one row after TCRdb ran MiXCR on the multiplex PCR reads. The data hold roughly 110,000 distinct CDR3 sequences, with 15% to 20% observed a single time. Hyperthyroidism had been newly diagnosed in patients aged 18 to 65, and its duration was under 2 months. Exclusion followed for patients with uncontrolled infection, other autoimmune disease, pregnancy or lactation. This clonotype has ten or more counts. Germline CDR1 reads LNHNV; CDR2 reads YYDKDF (reference sequence). The CDR3 length is 18 residues. Trimming removed 0 bases from V and 2 bases from J, with 16 bases in between.

Sequencing used blood. This TCR came from a woman in her 50s with Graves' hyperthyroidism. The chain is built from TRBV15 and TRBJ1-4; possible D gene TRBD1, 5 bases. CDR3 DNA: TGTGCCACCAGCAGAGAGCTAATGCAGGGAGGCACTAATGAAAAACTGTTTTTT. Translation gives CATSRELMQGGTNEKLFF.